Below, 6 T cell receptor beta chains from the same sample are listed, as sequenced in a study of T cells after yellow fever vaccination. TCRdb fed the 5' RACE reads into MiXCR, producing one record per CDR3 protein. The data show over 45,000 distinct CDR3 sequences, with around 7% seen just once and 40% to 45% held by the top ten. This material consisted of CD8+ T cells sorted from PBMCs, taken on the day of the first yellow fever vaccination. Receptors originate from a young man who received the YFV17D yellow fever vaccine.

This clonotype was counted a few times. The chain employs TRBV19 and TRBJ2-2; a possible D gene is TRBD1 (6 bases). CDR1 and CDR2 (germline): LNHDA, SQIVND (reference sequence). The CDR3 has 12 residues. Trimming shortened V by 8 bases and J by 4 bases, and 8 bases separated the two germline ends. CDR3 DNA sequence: TGTGCCAGTTGGACAGCCACCGGGGAGCTGTTTTTT. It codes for CASWTATGELFF.

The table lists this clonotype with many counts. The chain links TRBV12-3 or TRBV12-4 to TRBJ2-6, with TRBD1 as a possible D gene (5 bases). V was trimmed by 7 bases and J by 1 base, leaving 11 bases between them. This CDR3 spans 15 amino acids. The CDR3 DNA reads TGTGCCAGCAAGGGCAGGGTGTCTGGGGCCAACGTCCTGACTTTC. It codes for CASKGRVSGANVLTF.

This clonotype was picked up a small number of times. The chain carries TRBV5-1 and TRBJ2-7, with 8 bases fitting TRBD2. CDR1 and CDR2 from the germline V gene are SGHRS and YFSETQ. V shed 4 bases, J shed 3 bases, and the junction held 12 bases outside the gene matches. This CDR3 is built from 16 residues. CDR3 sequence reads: CASSPGGVAGNYEQYF. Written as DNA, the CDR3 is TGCGCCAGCAGCCCGGGTGGGGTAGCGGGGAACTACGAGCAGTACTTC.

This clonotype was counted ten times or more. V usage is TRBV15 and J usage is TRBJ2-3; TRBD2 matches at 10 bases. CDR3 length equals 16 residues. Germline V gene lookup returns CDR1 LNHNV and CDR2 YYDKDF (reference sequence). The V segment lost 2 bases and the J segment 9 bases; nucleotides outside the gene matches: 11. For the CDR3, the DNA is TGTGCCACCAGCAGACTTGGGACTAGCGTCGGGAGGACGCAGTATTTT. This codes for CATSRLGTSVGRTQYF.

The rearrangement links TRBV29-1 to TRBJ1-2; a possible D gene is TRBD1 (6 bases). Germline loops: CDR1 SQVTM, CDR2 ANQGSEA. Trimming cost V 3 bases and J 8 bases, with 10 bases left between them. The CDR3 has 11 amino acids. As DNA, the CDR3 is TGCAGCGTTGATCCAGGGGAGGGCTACACCTTC. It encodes CSVDPGEGYTF.

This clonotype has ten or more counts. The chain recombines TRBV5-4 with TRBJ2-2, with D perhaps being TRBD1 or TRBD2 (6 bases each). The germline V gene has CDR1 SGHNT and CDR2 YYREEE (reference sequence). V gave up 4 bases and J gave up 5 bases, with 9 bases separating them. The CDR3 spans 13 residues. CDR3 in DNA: TGTGCCAGCAGCAGGGGGGAGACCGGGGAGCTGTTTTTT. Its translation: CASSRGETGELFF.